Following are 10 T cell receptor beta chains from one sample sequenced in a study of radiation and T cells in renal cell carcinoma (dated by TCRdb to 2020 to 2022). This specimen's time point label, interpreted: baseline pretreatment blood. The treatment or condition label corresponds to: 15 Gy SBRT to primary tumor, nephrectomy 4 weeks later. Library preparation employed the immunoSEQ multiplex PCR assay. TCRdb carries this immuneACCESS record with in-frame sequences only. Its versions omit some clonotypes, under half of them owing to an unresolved V gene in the studies checked, with the rest unexplained. The sample has 110,000 to 150,000 clones on record, approximately 87% of them singletons. The ten largest account for around 21% of the sample. Sequencing was performed on blood, taken from a patient whose treatment included radiotherapy and nephrectomy. The receptors shown here come from a woman aged 45-60 years with renal cell carcinoma.

The V call is TRBV5-1, the J call TRBJ2-7; D is undetermined. Per germline, CDR1 SGHRS and CDR2 YFSETQ. The CDR3 runs to 14 residues. V lost 4 bases and J 5 bases, leaving 16 bases between the germline ends. CDR3 DNA: TGCGCCAGCAGCGTGGACGGGCTTGGGAACGAGCAGTACTTC. This codes for CASSVDGLGNEQYF. Drawing the rest from reference TRBV5-1 and TRBJ2-7, the complete variable domain is KAGVTQTPRYLIKTRGQQVTLSCSPISGHRSVSWYQQTPGQGLQFLFEYFSETQRNKGNFPGRFSGRQFSNSRSEMNVSTLELGDSALYLCASSVDGLGNEQYFGPGTRLTVT.

By sample fraction, this clone is medium-sized. V usage is TRBV7-2 and J usage is TRBJ1-1; D gene uncertain. The V end was cut by 4 bases, the J end by 3 bases, with 3 bases between. Germline CDR1 is SGHTA and CDR2 is FQGNSA. The CDR3 length is 11 residues. CDR3 amino acids: CASSSYTEAFF. The DNA of the CDR3 is TGTGCCAGCAGCTCCTACACTGAAGCTTTCTTT.

Only a few counts were recorded for this clone. This CDR3 is CASSLNIGTAWYF. CDR3 bases: TGTGCCAGCAGCTTAAATATCGGAACTGCTTGGTACTTC. The chain recombines TRBV11-2 with TRBJ2-7; D is undetermined. Germline V gene data show CDR1 as SGHAT and CDR2 as FQNNGV. This CDR3 has 13 residues. Trimming shortened V by 2 bases and J by 12 bases, and 17 bases separated the two germline ends.

Points on this clone: The sample has other DNA sequences that encode this CDR3 too. The CDR3 reads CASRTTGGNTIYF. CDR3 DNA: TGTGCCAGCAGAACGACTGGGGGAAACACCATATATTTT. The genes are TRBV6-5 and TRBJ1-3; D is uncertain. CDR3 length: 13 amino acids. CDR1 is MNHEY and CDR2 is SVGAGI in the germline V gene. The V gene lost 6 bases and the J gene lost 4 bases, with 10 bases spanning the gap.

The CDR3 protein is CASSYRGLLGGNEQFF. The CDR3 DNA reads TGTGCCAGCAGTTACCGCGGCCTCCTCGGCGGCAATGAGCAGTTCTTC. The rearrangement joins TRBV6-5 to TRBJ2-1, with D unresolved. This CDR3 comprises 16 residues. V was trimmed by 2 bases and J by 6 bases, leaving 17 bases between them. The germline V gene encodes CDR1 MNHEY and CDR2 SVGAGI.

V gene TRBV6-6 combines with J gene TRBJ2-1; 9 bases agree with TRBD1. J was trimmed by 8 bases and V by 5 bases; bases with no gene match: 7. Germline V lookup: CDR1 MNHNY, CDR2 SVGAGI (reference sequence). This CDR3 comprises 14 residues. CDR3 in amino acids: CASSEDRGRYEQFF. The CDR3 DNA follows: TGTGCCAGCAGTGAGGACAGGGGTAGGTATGAGCAGTTCTTC.

This rearrangement joins TRBV30 to TRBJ1-4; a weak D match, TRBD1 (5 bases). Trimming shortened V by 5 bases and J by 8 bases, and 9 bases separated the two germline ends. The CDR3 is made up of 11 amino acids. The V gene's germline CDR1 is GTSNPN and CDR2 SVGIG (reference sequence). The chain's CDR3 is CAWAEGEKLFF. DNA of the CDR3: TGTGCCTGGGCTGAGGGGGAAAAACTGTTTTTT.

V and J are TRBV5-1 and TRBJ1-1; TRBD1 might be the D (5 bases). The germline V gene has CDR1 SGHRS and CDR2 YFSETQ. V was shortened by 1 base and J by 4 bases, with 20 bases between the two germline ends. The CDR3 covers 17 residues. CDR3 DNA sequence: TGCGCCAGCAGCTTGAGTAAATTGTGGGGGAGTTCCACTGAAGCTTTCTTT. It specifies CASSLSKLWGSSTEAFF.

The rearrangement links TRBV28 to TRBJ2-7; D tentatively reads TRBD1 or TRBD2 (5 bases each). The CDR3 covers 14 residues. In germline, CDR1 is MDHEN, CDR2 SYDVKM. The V end lost 6 bases, the J end lost 0 bases, and 12 bases lay between the germline ends. The CDR3 DNA sequence: TGTGCCAGCAGGACGGGGCTGAGCTCCTACGAGCAGTACTTC. The encoded protein is CASRTGLSSYEQYF.

This clone was observed a handful of times. The chain joins TRBV5-1 to TRBJ1-1; D not certain. CDR3 size: 12 residues. The V and J ends lost 0 bases and 8 bases respectively, with 8 bases between them. The germline gives CDR1 SGHRS, CDR2 YFSETQ. CDR3 in DNA: TGCGCCAGCAGCTTGGTCGGCAGGGAAGCTTTCTTT. Residues: CASSLVGREAFF.